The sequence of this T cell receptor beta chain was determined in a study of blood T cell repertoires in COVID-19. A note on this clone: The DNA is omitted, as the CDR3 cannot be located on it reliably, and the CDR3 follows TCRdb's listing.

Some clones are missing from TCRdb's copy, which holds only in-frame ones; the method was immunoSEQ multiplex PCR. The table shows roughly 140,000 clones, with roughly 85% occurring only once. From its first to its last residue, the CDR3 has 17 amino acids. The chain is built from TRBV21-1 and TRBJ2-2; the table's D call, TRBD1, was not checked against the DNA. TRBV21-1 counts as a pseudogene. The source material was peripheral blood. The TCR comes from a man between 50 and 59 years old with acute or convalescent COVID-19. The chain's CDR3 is CASSISWGQGNTGELFF.